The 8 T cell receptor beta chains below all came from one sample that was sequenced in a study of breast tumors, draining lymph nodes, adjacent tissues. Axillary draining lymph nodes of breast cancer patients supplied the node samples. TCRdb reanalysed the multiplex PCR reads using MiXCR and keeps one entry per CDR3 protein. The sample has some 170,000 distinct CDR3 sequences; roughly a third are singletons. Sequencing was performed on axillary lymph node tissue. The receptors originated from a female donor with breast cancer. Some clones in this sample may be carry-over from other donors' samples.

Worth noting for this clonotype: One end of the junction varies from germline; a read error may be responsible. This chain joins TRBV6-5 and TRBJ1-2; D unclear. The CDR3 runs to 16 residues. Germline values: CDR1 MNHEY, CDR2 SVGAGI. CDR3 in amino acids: CASSHSIWVPNYGYTF. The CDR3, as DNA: TGTGCCAGCAGTCACTCGATATGGGTTCCGAACTATGGCTACACCTTC.

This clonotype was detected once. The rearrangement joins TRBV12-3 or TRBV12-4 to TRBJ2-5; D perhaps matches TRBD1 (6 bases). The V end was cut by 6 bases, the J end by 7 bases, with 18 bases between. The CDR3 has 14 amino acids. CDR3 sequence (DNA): TGTGCCAGCAGCACAGCAGGGGTCGAAGGGACCCAGTACTTC. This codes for CASSTAGVEGTQYF.

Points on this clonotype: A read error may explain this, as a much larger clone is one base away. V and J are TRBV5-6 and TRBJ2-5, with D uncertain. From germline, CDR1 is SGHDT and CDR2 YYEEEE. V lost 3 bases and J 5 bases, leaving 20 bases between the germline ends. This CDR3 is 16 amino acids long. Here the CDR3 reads CASSSSRPLIRETQYF. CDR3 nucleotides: TGTGCCAGCAGCTCATCAAGACCCCTCATAAGGGAGACCCAGTACTTC.

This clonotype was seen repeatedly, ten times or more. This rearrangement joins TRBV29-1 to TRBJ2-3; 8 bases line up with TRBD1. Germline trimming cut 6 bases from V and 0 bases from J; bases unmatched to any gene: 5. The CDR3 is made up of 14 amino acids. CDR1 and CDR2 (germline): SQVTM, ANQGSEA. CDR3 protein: CSVLQGVSTDTQYF. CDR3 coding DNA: TGCAGCGTCCTACAGGGGGTTAGCACAGATACGCAGTATTTT.

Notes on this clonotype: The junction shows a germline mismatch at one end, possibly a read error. Here the CDR3 reads CASRETGLFGREQNF. The CDR3 nucleotides read TGTGCCAGCAGAGAGACAGGTCTGTTCGGTCGGGAGCAGAACTTC. The chain couples TRBV12-3 or TRBV12-4 to TRBJ2-7; the D call may be TRBD1 or TRBD2 (6 bases each). This CDR3 is 15 amino acids long.

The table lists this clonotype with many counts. The CDR3 loop is CASSSTSSADTQYF. The CDR3 DNA follows: TGTGCCAGCAGCAGCACAAGTAGTGCAGATACGCAGTATTTT. The chain is built from TRBV3-1 and TRBJ2-3, with no clear D. The CDR3 covers 14 residues. V gave up 5 bases and J gave up 4 bases, with 13 bases separating them. In germline, CDR1 is LGHDT, CDR2 YNNKEL (reference sequence).

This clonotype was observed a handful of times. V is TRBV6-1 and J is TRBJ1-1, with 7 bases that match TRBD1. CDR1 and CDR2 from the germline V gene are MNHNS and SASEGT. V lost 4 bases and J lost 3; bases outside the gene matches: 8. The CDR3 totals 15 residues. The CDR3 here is CASSAKTGFDTEAFF. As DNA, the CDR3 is TGTGCCAGCAGTGCCAAGACAGGGTTTGACACTGAAGCTTTCTTT.

The CDR3 is CASSTGDGPRGNTIYF. CDR3 DNA sequence: TGCGCCAGCAGCACCGGGGACGGACCGCGGGGAAACACCATATATTTT. The rearrangement uses TRBV5-1 and TRBJ1-3; D is possibly TRBD1 (5 bases). Germline assignment: CDR1 SGHRS and CDR2 YFSETQ. Deletions cut 4 bases from V and 4 bases from J, with 18 bases between. The CDR3 has 16 amino acids.